One sample yielded the 8 T cell receptor beta chains listed below, sequenced in a study of T-cell memory formation after mild COVID-19. Each CDR3 protein gets one entry after TCRdb re-called the 5' RACE reads with MiXCR. The table lists roughly 340,000 distinct CDR3 sequences, 20% of them singletons. The sequencing sample was made of PBMCs or a T cell subset sorted from them (not recorded which). Receptors were obtained from a man between 18 and 35 years old who had mild COVID-19 (a few samples of this study predate the infection). Cell type and time point are not known.

This clonotype was recorded a few times. The V gene is TRBV4-2, the J gene TRBJ2-7; D remains unclear. CDR3 length: 15 amino acids. Per germline, CDR1 LGHNA and CDR2 YNFKEQ. V lost 4 bases to trimming and J lost 0 bases, with 13 bases between them. The CDR3 nucleotides are TGTGCCAGCAGCCGAGAGGAACTTGGCTCCTACGAGCAGTACTTC. Its translation is CASSREELGSYEQYF.

This clonotype has only a few counts. This chain uses TRBV29-1 with TRBJ1-1; TRBD1 matches at 7 bases. The trim removed 7 bases at V and 0 bases at J, leaving 5 bases unmatched. CDR3 size: 13 residues. Germline CDR1 reads SQVTM; CDR2 reads ANQGSEA. In DNA, the CDR3 is TGCAGCGGTGCAGGGGGAATGAACACTGAAGCTTTCTTT. Its translation is CSGAGGMNTEAFF.

The chain carries TRBV12-3 or TRBV12-4 and TRBJ1-5; the D is unclear. The CDR3 consists of 14 residues. V was trimmed by 3 bases and J by 3 bases, leaving 9 bases between them. The CDR3 here is CASSLVQSNQPQHF. Here the CDR3 DNA reads TGTGCCAGCAGTTTGGTACAGTCCAATCAGCCCCAGCATTTT.

The CDR3 sequence is CASRGQGAYEQYV. CDR3 bases: TGTGCCAGCAGAGGACAGGGGGCCTACGAGCAGTACGTC. The V and J genes are TRBV2 and TRBJ2-7, with 10 bases lining up with TRBD1. V lost 6 bases and J lost 2; bases outside the gene matches: 1. This CDR3 contains 13 residues. Germline loops: CDR1 SNHLY, CDR2 FYNNEI.

This chain joins TRBV20-1 and TRBJ2-5; D gene ambiguous. V gave up 6 bases and J gave up 3 bases, with 11 bases separating them. This CDR3 is 12 amino acids long. Germline loops: CDR1 DFQATT, CDR2 SNEGSKA (reference sequence). CDR3 residues: CSARLWEETQYF. CDR3 nucleotide sequence: TGCAGTGCACGCCTTTGGGAAGAGACCCAGTACTTC.

This sequence joins TRBV12-3 or TRBV12-4 and TRBJ1-6; tentatively, D is TRBD1 (6 bases). The CDR3 is 13 amino acids. With 3 bases removed from V and 8 bases from J, the gap between germline ends came to 8 bases. CDR3 coding DNA: TGTGCCAGCAGTTTCGACAGGCATTCACCCCTCCACTTT. Translating it yields CASSFDRHSPLHF.

This clonotype was counted between two and nine times. The chain joins TRBV11-1 to TRBJ1-1; D is uncertain. Looked up from germline, CDR1 is SGHAT and CDR2 is FQDESV (reference sequence). This CDR3 spans 15 amino acids. Trimming pared 4 bases from V and 5 bases from J, leaving 17 bases between. The DNA of the CDR3 is TGTGCCAGCAGCTCCTCGAGGTTCGGGGTTACTGAAGCTTTCTTT. This encodes CASSSSRFGVTEAFF.

The chain carries TRBV5-1 and TRBJ1-6; tentative D call: TRBD1 (6 bases). This CDR3 is built from 13 residues. Germline assignment: CDR1 SGHRS and CDR2 YFSETQ. The V end was cut by 8 bases, the J end by 7 bases, with 13 bases between. CDR3 in DNA: TGCGCCAGAAGCGTGAGGGGGAATTCACCCCTCCACTTT. Translating it yields CARSVRGNSPLHF.